This TCR beta chain was recovered during a study of T-cell reconstitution after alpha-beta-depleted transplantation in children. V was shortened by 3 bases and J by 3 bases, with 10 bases between the two germline ends. This CDR3 spans 14 amino acids. Germline V gene lookup returns CDR1 LGHDT and CDR2 YNNKEL (reference sequence). Many counts were recorded for this clonotype. Unique molecular identifiers tagged the TCRbeta library. TCRdb reanalysed the PCR reads using MiXCR and keeps one entry per CDR3 protein. The sample has fewer than 700,000 distinct CDR3 sequences, roughly 13% seen once. The sequencing here drew on PBMCs, mostly from graft donor cells, taken 360 days after TCRalphabeta/CD19-depleted stem cell transplant. The sequence was collected from a male patient aged 5 to 17 who had a stem cell transplant for acute myeloid leukemia, so the T cells may come from the graft donor. V usage is TRBV3-1 and J usage is TRBJ2-3; the D is unclear. CDR3 residues: CASSHLEGTDTQYF. DNA for the CDR3: TGTGCCAGCAGCCACCTGGAAGGGACAGATACGCAGTATTTT.